This TCR beta chain originates from a study of response to subunit inactivated influenza vaccine. Whole-study results and caveats: The authors suggested that few new T cells are recruited per seasonal influenza vaccination.

A remark on this clonotype: Its antigen is unidentified.

Per germline, CDR1 KGHSH and CDR2 LQKENI. J gave up 3 bases and V 0 bases, and 3 bases lay outside the gene matches. This CDR3 region has 15 residues. TCRdb itself ran the RT-PCR reads through MiXCR, one entry per CDR3 protein. The profile covers around 250,000 distinct CDR3 sequences, with over 9% appearing a single time and 7.8% taken by the ten largest. Specimen: non-naive T cells sorted from PBMCs, collected 14 to 15 days before vaccination. The source of this sequence is a man between 50 and 59 years old who received an inactivated influenza vaccine. The chain carries TRBV18 and TRBJ2-5; 8 nucleotides agree with TRBD2. Here the CDR3 reads CASSPPGRAEETQYF. The CDR3 nucleotides read TGTGCCAGCTCACCACCCGGGAGGGCCGAAGAGACCCAGTACTTC.